The rows below give T cell receptor beta chains drawn from one sample of a study of T cell responses to AZD1222 COVID-19 vaccine. Using immunoSEQ multiplex PCR, the repertoire was profiled, and TCRdb retains in-frame clones only, with some absent. This repertoire shows 140,000 to 150,000 clones, roughly 91% found once; its top ten account for 1.5% to 2%. Here the sequenced sample was peripheral blood, taken on day 0 of AZD1222 vaccination. These receptors were obtained from an adult in good health. Each CDR3 is given with its conserved first and last residue. The order of the fields is CDR3 protein, CDR3 DNA, clone size, V gene, J gene, D gene. A D gene is named only where the DNA matches it firmly. Rows may omit the clone size; those that give it use once, few, many or a size class.

cdr3_aa: CAWSDGQGNSPLHF
cdr3_nt: TGTGCCTGGAGCGATGGACAGGGAAATTCACCCCTCCACTTT
clone_size: -
v_call: TRBV30
j_call: TRBJ1-6
d_call: TRBD1

cdr3_aa: CASSLQHVQGQPQHF
cdr3_nt: TGTGCCAGCAGTCTACAACATGTTCAGGGTCAGCCCCAGCATTTT
clone_size: -
v_call: TRBV2
j_call: TRBJ1-5
d_call: -

cdr3_aa: CASSESLRETLPYNEQFF
cdr3_nt: TGCGCCAGCAGTGAGTCGTTAAGGGAAACCCTGCCCTACAATGAGCAGTTCTTC
clone_size: -
v_call: TRBV10-1
j_call: TRBJ2-1
d_call: -

cdr3_aa: CASSSTLRGQPQHF
cdr3_nt: TGTGCCAGCAGCAGTACATTAAGAGGTCAGCCCCAGCATTTT
clone_size: -
v_call: TRBV6-2/TRBV6-3
j_call: TRBJ1-5
d_call: -

cdr3_aa: CASSLGRTGNYEAFF
cdr3_nt: TGTGCCAGCAGCTTGGGCCGGACAGGGAATTATGAAGCTTTCTTT
clone_size: once
v_call: TRBV11-2
j_call: TRBJ1-1
d_call: TRBD1

cdr3_aa: CASSDTPGNSPLHF
cdr3_nt: TGTGCCAGCAGTGACACCCCCGGTAATTCACCCCTCCACTTT
clone_size: -
v_call: TRBV28
j_call: TRBJ1-6
d_call: -

cdr3_aa: CASSLVEGITEAFF
cdr3_nt: TGTGCCAGCAGCTTGGTTGAGGGAATTACTGAAGCTTTCTTT
clone_size: once
v_call: TRBV5-8
j_call: TRBJ1-1
d_call: -

cdr3_aa: CASSEGRLAGGWETQYF
cdr3_nt: TGTGCCAGCAGTGAAGGGAGACTAGCGGGAGGTTGGGAGACCCAGTACTTC
clone_size: -
v_call: TRBV2
j_call: TRBJ2-5
d_call: TRBD2

cdr3_aa: CASSSPGGSNQPQHF
cdr3_nt: TGTGCCAGCAGCTCTCCAGGGGGATCGAATCAGCCCCAGCATTTT
clone_size: -
v_call: TRBV5-8
j_call: TRBJ1-5
d_call: TRBD1

cdr3_aa: CASSEERAYGYTF
cdr3_nt: TGCGCCAGCAGCGAAGAAAGGGCCTATGGCTACACCTTC
clone_size: -
v_call: TRBV5-1
j_call: TRBJ1-2
d_call: -

cdr3_aa: CASSSTRQANQPQHF
cdr3_nt: TGTGCCAGCAGCTCGACCCGACAGGCCAATCAGCCCCAGCATTTT
clone_size: -
v_call: TRBV5-6
j_call: TRBJ1-5
d_call: -

cdr3_aa: CASSPLSADYGYTF
cdr3_nt: TGCGCCAGCAGCCCCCTTTCAGCGGACTATGGCTACACCTTC
clone_size: -
v_call: TRBV5-1
j_call: TRBJ1-2
d_call: -

cdr3_aa: CASSLGGNNYGYTF
cdr3_nt: TGTGCCAGCAGCCTGGGAGGGAATAACTATGGCTACACCTTC
clone_size: -
v_call: TRBV5-8
j_call: TRBJ1-2
d_call: -

cdr3_aa: CASSARGQDYGYTF
cdr3_nt: TGTGCCAGCAGCGCCCGGGGACAGGACTATGGCTACACCTTC
clone_size: -
v_call: TRBV9
j_call: TRBJ1-2
d_call: TRBD1

cdr3_aa: CATHPRGMGNQPQHF
cdr3_nt: TGTGCCACCCACCCCAGAGGCATGGGCAATCAGCCCCAGCATTTT
clone_size: -
v_call: TRBV19
j_call: TRBJ1-5
d_call: -

cdr3_aa: CASSTGTLGSPLHF
cdr3_nt: TGTGCCAGCAGCACCGGGACCCTGGGTTCACCCCTCCACTTT
clone_size: -
v_call: TRBV9
j_call: TRBJ1-6
d_call: -

cdr3_aa: CASSRLESSGNTIYF
cdr3_nt: TGTGCCAGCAGCCGGCTGGAGAGCTCTGGAAACACCATATATTTT
clone_size: -
v_call: TRBV5-5
j_call: TRBJ1-3
d_call: -

cdr3_aa: CATSREQGAGQYF
cdr3_nt: TGTGCCACCAGCAGAGAGCAGGGGGCGGGGCAGTACTTC
clone_size: -
v_call: TRBV15
j_call: TRBJ2-7
d_call: TRBD1

cdr3_aa: CASRPTGSYNEQFF
cdr3_nt: TGTGCCAGCAGGCCGACGGGGAGCTACAATGAGCAGTTCTTC
clone_size: -
v_call: TRBV27
j_call: TRBJ2-1
d_call: -

cdr3_aa: CASSTPGQGSNQPQHF
cdr3_nt: TGTGCCAGCAGCACCCCGGGACAGGGAAGCAATCAGCCCCAGCATTTT
clone_size: -
v_call: TRBV21-1
j_call: TRBJ1-5
d_call: -

cdr3_aa: CSVDRSNTEAFF
cdr3_nt: TGCAGCGTAGACAGGTCGAACACTGAAGCTTTCTTT
clone_size: -
v_call: TRBV29-1
j_call: TRBJ1-1
d_call: -

cdr3_aa: CASSQDLAGTYEQYF
cdr3_nt: TGCGCCAGCAGCCAAGATCTAGCAGGGACCTACGAGCAGTACTTC
clone_size: few
v_call: TRBV4-1
j_call: TRBJ2-7
d_call: -

cdr3_aa: CSASNSRYSNQPQHF
cdr3_nt: TGCAGTGCTAGTAATTCCAGATATAGCAATCAGCCCCAGCATTTT
clone_size: -
v_call: TRBV20-1
j_call: TRBJ1-5
d_call: -

cdr3_aa: CASKLQTDNYGYTF
cdr3_nt: TGTGCCAGCAAGTTACAGACGGATAACTATGGCTACACCTTC
clone_size: -
v_call: TRBV21-1
j_call: TRBJ1-2
d_call: -

cdr3_aa: CASRLEAGTSFPNEQFF
cdr3_nt: TGTGCAAGTCGCTTAGAAGCAGGGACATCGTTCCCCAATGAGCAGTTCTTC
clone_size: once
v_call: TRBV12-2
j_call: TRBJ2-1
d_call: -

cdr3_aa: CAIIVDESSGNTIYF
cdr3_nt: TGTGCCATCATCGTTGACGAAAGCTCTGGAAACACCATATATTTT
clone_size: -
v_call: TRBV10-3
j_call: TRBJ1-3
d_call: -

cdr3_aa: CASREGPSGEQYF
cdr3_nt: TGTGCCAGCAGGGAGGGTCCGTCGGGCGAGCAGTACTTC
clone_size: -
v_call: TRBV2
j_call: TRBJ2-7
d_call: -

cdr3_aa: CASSSSNSNQPQHF
cdr3_nt: TGTGCCAGCAGCTCCTCTAATAGCAATCAGCCCCAGCATTTT
clone_size: -
v_call: TRBV7-8
j_call: TRBJ1-5
d_call: -

cdr3_aa: CASTSERGLGEQYF
cdr3_nt: TGTGCCAGTACTTCAGAGCGGGGGCTGGGCGAGCAGTACTTC
clone_size: -
v_call: TRBV19
j_call: TRBJ2-7
d_call: TRBD2

cdr3_aa: CASSQAGGLAIGNTIYF
cdr3_nt: TGTGCCAGCAGTCAAGCCGGCGGACTTGCGATCGGAAACACCATATATTTT
clone_size: -
v_call: TRBV28
j_call: TRBJ1-3
d_call: -

cdr3_aa: CSVGQDYGYTF
cdr3_nt: TGCAGCGTTGGTCAGGACTATGGCTACACCTTC
clone_size: few
v_call: TRBV29-1
j_call: TRBJ1-2
d_call: -

cdr3_aa: CATSPHYRDKGSDNYGYTF
cdr3_nt: TGTGCCACCAGCCCTCACTACCGGGACAAGGGGAGTGATAACTATGGCTACACCTTC
clone_size: once
v_call: TRBV15
j_call: TRBJ1-2
d_call: -

cdr3_aa: CASSPGQGGQGQYF
cdr3_nt: TGTGCCAGCTCACCTGGGCAGGGGGGACAAGGGCAGTACTTC
clone_size: -
v_call: TRBV18
j_call: TRBJ2-7
d_call: -

cdr3_aa: CASKELAGGPYNEQFF
cdr3_nt: TGTGCCAGCAAAGAACTAGCGGGGGGCCCCTACAATGAGCAGTTCTTC
clone_size: -
v_call: TRBV6-4
j_call: TRBJ2-1
d_call: TRBD2

cdr3_aa: CASSPGSDEQYF
cdr3_nt: TGTGCCAGCAGCCCGGGGAGCGACGAGCAGTACTTC
clone_size: -
v_call: TRBV7-3
j_call: TRBJ2-7
d_call: -

cdr3_aa: CASSLEGFHTEAFF
cdr3_nt: TGTGCCAGCTCCCTCGAAGGGTTTCACACTGAAGCTTTCTTT
clone_size: once
v_call: TRBV25-1
j_call: TRBJ1-1
d_call: -

cdr3_aa: CASSLAFSGSYNEQFF
cdr3_nt: TGTGCCAGCAGCTTAGCGTTTAGCGGGTCCTACAATGAGCAGTTCTTC
clone_size: -
v_call: TRBV7-2
j_call: TRBJ2-1
d_call: TRBD2

cdr3_aa: CASSLDRGLEKLFF
cdr3_nt: TGTGCCAGCAGTCTAGACAGGGGGCTTGAAAAACTGTTTTTT
clone_size: -
v_call: TRBV2
j_call: TRBJ1-4
d_call: TRBD1

cdr3_aa: CASRVGLATDEQYF
cdr3_nt: TGTGCCAGTAGGGTAGGACTAGCGACGGACGAGCAGTACTTC
clone_size: -
v_call: TRBV19
j_call: TRBJ2-7
d_call: TRBD2

cdr3_aa: CASSLGFEFRSGGNSPLHF
cdr3_nt: TGTGCCAGCAGTTTAGGCTTCGAGTTCAGGTCAGGAGGAAATTCACCCCTCCACTTT
clone_size: -
v_call: TRBV27
j_call: TRBJ1-6
d_call: -

cdr3_aa: CASSASQGGLNTEAFF
cdr3_nt: TGTGCCAGCAGCGCGTCCCAGGGGGGCTTGAACACTGAAGCTTTCTTT
clone_size: once
v_call: TRBV2
j_call: TRBJ1-1
d_call: TRBD1

cdr3_aa: CASSLGIYEQYF
cdr3_nt: TGTGCCAGCAGCTTGGGCATCTACGAGCAGTACTTC
clone_size: -
v_call: TRBV5-5
j_call: TRBJ2-7
d_call: -

cdr3_aa: CASSFGGINEQFF
cdr3_nt: TGTGCCAGCAGTTTTGGAGGAATAAATGAGCAGTTCTTC
clone_size: -
v_call: TRBV12-3/TRBV12-4
j_call: TRBJ2-1
d_call: -

cdr3_aa: CASRSGLYGYTF
cdr3_nt: TGTGCCAGCAGGTCCGGTCTCTATGGCTACACCTTC
clone_size: -
v_call: TRBV11-2
j_call: TRBJ1-2
d_call: -

cdr3_aa: CASLGLEETQYF
cdr3_nt: TGCGCCAGCCTGGGACTAGAAGAGACCCAGTACTTC
clone_size: -
v_call: TRBV5-1
j_call: TRBJ2-5
d_call: TRBD2